This is a list of T cell receptor beta chains from one sample in a study of shared clonotypes between healthy human individuals. Sequencing was performed with immunoSEQ multiplex PCR; in TCRdb, only in-frame clones are kept and a portion is missing. The repertoire holds about 680,000 clones, with 73% as singletons. The sequenced material came from memory CD4+ T cells sorted from blood. The receptors come from a woman in her twenties or thirties in good health. Each CDR3 is given with its conserved first and last residue. A D gene is named only where the DNA matches it firmly. Size values are once, few and many counts, or a class for expanded clones, and some rows have none.

CDR3 length: 14
D gene: .
J gene: TRBJ1-3
V gene: TRBV7-8
clone size: once
CDR3 DNA: TGTGCCAGCAGTTTACAGGGAGGAGGAAACACCATATATTTT
CDR3 protein: CASSLQGGGNTIYF

CDR3 length: 13
D gene: .
J gene: TRBJ2-5
V gene: TRBV2
clone size: .
CDR3 DNA: TGTGCCAGCATGAGGGCCGGCCGGGAGACCCAGTACTTC
CDR3 protein: CASMRAGRETQYF

CDR3 length: 13
D gene: TRBD1
J gene: TRBJ1-2
V gene: TRBV7-2
clone size: .
CDR3 DNA: TGTGCCAGCAGCTCACGGACAGGGGGTGGCTACACCTTC
CDR3 protein: CASSSRTGGGYTF

CDR3 length: 13
D gene: .
J gene: TRBJ2-1
V gene: TRBV7-2
clone size: .
CDR3 DNA: TGTGCCAGCAGCCTACAGCGAGACAATGAGCAGTTCTTC
CDR3 protein: CASSLQRDNEQFF

CDR3 length: 13
D gene: .
J gene: TRBJ2-7
V gene: TRBV7-8
clone size: .
CDR3 DNA: TGTGCCAGCAGCTTATGGGTAACCTACGAGCAGTACTTC
CDR3 protein: CASSLWVTYEQYF

CDR3 length: 14
D gene: TRBD1
J gene: TRBJ1-1
V gene: TRBV7-2
clone size: few
CDR3 DNA: TGTGCCAGCAGTGAACAGGGGTCCAACACTGAAGCTTTCTTT
CDR3 protein: CASSEQGSNTEAFF

CDR3 length: 16
D gene: .
J gene: TRBJ2-6
V gene: TRBV5-1
clone size: .
CDR3 DNA: TGCGCCAGCAGCTTGGTGCCAGCCTCTGGGGCCAACGTCCTGACTTTC
CDR3 protein: CASSLVPASGANVLTF

CDR3 length: 18
D gene: TRBD2
J gene: TRBJ2-3
V gene: TRBV4-1
clone size: .
CDR3 DNA: TGCGCCAGCAGCCTTTTCCCTAGCGGGGTGGGGGGCACAGATACGCAGTATTTT
CDR3 protein: CASSLFPSGVGGTDTQYF

CDR3 length: 15
D gene: .
J gene: TRBJ2-2
V gene: TRBV14
clone size: .
CDR3 DNA: TGTGCCAGCAGCCAAGATTGGCTGGGCTCCGGGGAGCTGTTTTTT
CDR3 protein: CASSQDWLGSGELFF

CDR3 length: 15
D gene: .
J gene: TRBJ1-2
V gene: TRBV7-9
clone size: many
CDR3 DNA: TGTGCCAGCAGCTTAGGCCAGCCCGGAGGCTATGGCTACACCTTC
CDR3 protein: CASSLGQPGGYGYTF

CDR3 length: 14
D gene: TRBD1
J gene: TRBJ2-7
V gene: TRBV19
clone size: few
CDR3 DNA: TGTGCCAGTAGAGACGGACAGGGGGCAGGGGAGCAGTACTTC
CDR3 protein: CASRDGQGAGEQYF

CDR3 length: 14
D gene: .
J gene: TRBJ2-7
V gene: TRBV5-1
clone size: .
CDR3 DNA: TGCGCCAGCAGCAACAGGCAGAGCTCCTACGAGCAGTACTTC
CDR3 protein: CASSNRQSSYEQYF

CDR3 length: 15
D gene: .
J gene: TRBJ2-2
V gene: TRBV5-1
clone size: once
CDR3 DNA: TGCGCCAGCAGCTTTAAACAGAGAAACACCGGGGAGCTGTTTTTT
CDR3 protein: CASSFKQRNTGELFF

CDR3 length: 14
D gene: .
J gene: TRBJ2-5
V gene: TRBV28
clone size: .
CDR3 DNA: TGTGCCAGCAGTTTAGGTCTCTCTCAAGAGACCCAGTACTTC
CDR3 protein: CASSLGLSQETQYF

CDR3 length: 16
D gene: TRBD1
J gene: TRBJ2-5
V gene: TRBV7-6
clone size: few
CDR3 DNA: TGTGCCAGCAGCCTCAGACAGGGGACCCCCCAAGAGACCCAGTACTTC
CDR3 protein: CASSLRQGTPQETQYF

CDR3 length: 13
D gene: .
J gene: TRBJ1-1
V gene: TRBV2
clone size: .
CDR3 DNA: TGTGCCAGCACCAACGCCAGGGACACTGAAGCTTTCTTT
CDR3 protein: CASTNARDTEAFF

CDR3 length: 14
D gene: .
J gene: TRBJ2-5
V gene: TRBV11-2
clone size: .
CDR3 DNA: TGTGCCAGCACCCACCGACTAGGAAAAGAGACCCAGTACTTC
CDR3 protein: CASTHRLGKETQYF

CDR3 length: 15
D gene: TRBD2
J gene: TRBJ2-7
V gene: TRBV14
clone size: .
CDR3 DNA: TGTGCCAGCAGCATACCGGGCGGGGGGGTGTACGAGCAGTACTTC
CDR3 protein: CASSIPGGGVYEQYF

CDR3 length: 13
D gene: TRBD1
J gene: TRBJ1-2
V gene: TRBV7-2
clone size: .
CDR3 DNA: TGTGCCAGCAGCAAACTCGACAGGGCTGGCTACACCTTC
CDR3 protein: CASSKLDRAGYTF

CDR3 length: 15
D gene: TRBD2
J gene: TRBJ2-3
V gene: TRBV5-1
clone size: .
CDR3 DNA: TGCGCCAGCAGACCGACTAGCGGGAGGGCGGATACGCAGTATTTT
CDR3 protein: CASRPTSGRADTQYF

CDR3 length: 13
D gene: .
J gene: TRBJ1-5
V gene: TRBV2
clone size: .
CDR3 DNA: TGTGCCAGCGGGATCAATAGCAATCAGCCCCAGCATTTT
CDR3 protein: CASGINSNQPQHF

CDR3 length: 15
D gene: TRBD1
J gene: TRBJ2-2
V gene: TRBV6-5
clone size: .
CDR3 DNA: TGTGCCAGCAGTTCCCCGGGACAGGGTCTGAGGAAGCTGTTTTTT
CDR3 protein: CASSSPGQGLRKLFF

CDR3 length: 16
D gene: TRBD1
J gene: TRBJ2-3
V gene: TRBV6-1
clone size: .
CDR3 DNA: TGTGCCAGCAGTGAAGCGGGGACAGGGTGGGAAGATACGCAGTATTTT
CDR3 protein: CASSEAGTGWEDTQYF

CDR3 length: 15
D gene: TRBD2
J gene: TRBJ2-5
V gene: TRBV7-3
clone size: .
CDR3 DNA: TGTGCCAGCAGCGTAACCCGGGAGGCCGTGGAGACCCAGTACTTC
CDR3 protein: CASSVTREAVETQYF

CDR3 length: 15
D gene: .
J gene: TRBJ1-5
V gene: TRBV27
clone size: .
CDR3 DNA: TGTGCCAGCAGTTTACTGGCAGGGGGCAATCAGCCCCAGCATTTT
CDR3 protein: CASSLLAGGNQPQHF

CDR3 length: 15
D gene: TRBD2
J gene: TRBJ2-3
V gene: TRBV28
clone size: few
CDR3 DNA: TGTGCCAGCAGTCCTCCGGGACTAATCACAGATACGCAGTATTTT
CDR3 protein: CASSPPGLITDTQYF